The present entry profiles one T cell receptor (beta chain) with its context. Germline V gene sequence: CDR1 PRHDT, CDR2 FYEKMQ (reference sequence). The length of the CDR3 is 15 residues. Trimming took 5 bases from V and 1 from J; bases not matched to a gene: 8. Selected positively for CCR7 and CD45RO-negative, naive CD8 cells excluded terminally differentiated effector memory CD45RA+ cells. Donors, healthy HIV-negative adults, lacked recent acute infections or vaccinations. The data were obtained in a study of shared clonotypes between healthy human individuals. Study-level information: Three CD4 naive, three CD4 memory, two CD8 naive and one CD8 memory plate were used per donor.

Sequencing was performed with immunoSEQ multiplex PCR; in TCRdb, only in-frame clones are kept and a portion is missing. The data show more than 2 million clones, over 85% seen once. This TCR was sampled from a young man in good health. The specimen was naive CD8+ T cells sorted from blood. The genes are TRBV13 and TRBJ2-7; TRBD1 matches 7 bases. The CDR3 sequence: CASSQGQFPSYEQYF. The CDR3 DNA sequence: TGTGCCAGCAGCCAGGGACAGTTCCCTTCCTACGAGCAGTACTTC. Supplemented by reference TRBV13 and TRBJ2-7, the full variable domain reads AAGVIQSPRHLIKEKRETATLKCYPIPRHDTVYWYQQGPGQDPQFLISFYEKMQSDKGSIPDRFSAQQFSDYHSELNMSSLELGDSALYFCASSQGQFPSYEQYFGPGTRLTVT.